This T cell receptor (beta chain) was observed in a study of T cell responses to AZD1222 COVID-19 vaccine. Whole-study results and caveats: Targets within unmutated variant regions were reportedly found for nearly half of spike-specific TCRs.

This clone has just one count. Its antigen is as yet unknown. This CDR3 spans 14 amino acids. Germline CDR1 SGHVS, CDR2 FQNEAQ. V dropped 7 bases and J dropped 4 bases, with 16 bases sitting between them. Assay: immunoSEQ multiplex PCR; the TCRdb copy retains only in-frame clones and omits some. The sample lists around 100,000 clones, around 87% seen once, with roughly a tenth in the top ten. This chain uses TRBV7-8 with TRBJ1-1, with D possibly being TRBD1 (5 bases). Sample: peripheral blood, taken 28 days after the second AZD1222 dose. This receptor was taken from an adult who received the AZD1222 COVID-19 vaccine. CDR3 sequence reads: CASTPPRGFTEAFF. In DNA form, the CDR3 reads TGTGCCAGCACCCCCCCCCGGGGGTTCACTGAAGCTTTCTTT.